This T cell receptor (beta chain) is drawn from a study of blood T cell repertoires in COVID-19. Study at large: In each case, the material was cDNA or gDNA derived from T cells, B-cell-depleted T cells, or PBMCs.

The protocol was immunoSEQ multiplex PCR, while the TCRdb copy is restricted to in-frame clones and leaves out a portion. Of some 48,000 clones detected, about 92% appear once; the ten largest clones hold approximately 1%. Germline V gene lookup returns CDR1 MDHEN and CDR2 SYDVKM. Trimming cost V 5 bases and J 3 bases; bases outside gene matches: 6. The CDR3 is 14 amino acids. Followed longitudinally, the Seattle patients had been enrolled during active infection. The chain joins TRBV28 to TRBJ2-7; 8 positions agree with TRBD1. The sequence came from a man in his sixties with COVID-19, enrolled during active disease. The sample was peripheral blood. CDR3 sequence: CASSRTGNRYEQYF. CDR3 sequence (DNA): TGTGCCAGCAGTCGGACAGGGAACCGCTACGAGCAGTACTTC.